Each of the 5 T cell receptor beta chains below was sequenced from the same sample in a study of OX40 agonist ivuxolimab in advanced cancers. Data came from immunoSEQ multiplex PCR; TCRdb stores just in-frame clones and leaves some out. The table includes just under 65,000 clones, less than 95% detected once. The material was CD4+ or CD8+ T cells sorted from blood, obtained in a trial of the OX40 agonist ivuxolimab. These receptors all stem from an adult with an advanced solid tumor such as melanoma, head and neck, liver or kidney cancer.

This clone was seen a single time. The gene calls are TRBV5-1 and TRBJ2-2; 7 nucleotides line up with TRBD1. Unmatched junction bases numbered 9, after V lost 4 bases and J lost 0 bases. The V gene's germline CDR1 is SGHRS and CDR2 YFSETQ. The CDR3 has 17 amino acids. CDR3 amino acids: CASSPNRGRANTGELFF. In DNA form, the CDR3 reads TGCGCCAGCAGCCCTAACAGGGGCCGAGCGAACACCGGGGAGCTGTTTTTT.

The rearrangement links TRBV12-5 to TRBJ2-7; 8 positions agree with TRBD2. Trimming cost V 2 bases and J 6 bases; bases outside gene matches: 15. Germline V gene lookup returns CDR1 LGHNT and CDR2 FRNRAP. The CDR3 is 17 amino acids. CDR3 amino acids: CASGLSFSGGRSGEQYF. The DNA of the CDR3 is TGTGCTAGTGGTTTGTCTTTTTCGGGCGGGAGGTCGGGCGAGCAGTACTTC.

This sequence joins TRBV10-3 and TRBJ2-5; possible D gene TRBD1, 5 bases. This CDR3 has 12 residues. CDR1 is ENHRY, CDR2 SYGVKD, per germline. The V end was cut by 4 bases, the J end by 2 bases, with 5 bases between. CDR3 bases: TGTGCCATCAGTGGGACACAAGAGACCCAGTACTTC. Translating it yields CAISGTQETQYF.

This clone occurred once. The rearrangement links TRBV4-1 to TRBJ2-7; TRBD1 is a possible D gene (5 bases). The CDR3 length is 16 residues. The germline V gene has CDR1 MGHRA and CDR2 YSYEKL. Between the trimmed V and J ends, which lost 0 bases and 2 bases, there was a span of 14 bases. CDR3: CASSQDRGANTYEQYF. The CDR3 nucleotides read TGCGCCAGCAGCCAAGATCGTGGGGCCAATACCTACGAGCAGTACTTC.

J is TRBJ2-1 and V is TRBV20-1; D is unresolved. CDR1 and CDR2 (germline): DFQATT, SNEGSKA (reference sequence). This CDR3 has 10 amino acids. V was cut by 3 bases and J by 10 bases, with 7 bases left in between. DNA for the CDR3: TGCAGTGCTAGGGGTGAGGAGCAGTTCTTC. Its protein product is CSARGEEQFF.